The 29 T cell receptor beta chains listed next were all sequenced from one sample in a study of blood T cell repertoires in COVID-19. The table came from immunoSEQ multiplex PCR; TCRdb's copy has only in-frame clones and leaves some out. The sample has roughly 500,000 clones; about 88% are singletons. Sequencing was done on a sample of peripheral blood. These receptor sequences come from a man between 18 and 35 years old with COVID-19, enrolled during active disease.

This rearrangement joins TRBV19 to TRBJ1-1, with unresolved D. CDR1 and CDR2 from the germline V gene are LNHDA and SQIVND (reference sequence). The V and J ends lost 5 bases and 5 bases respectively, with 12 bases between them. The CDR3 runs 13 residues. The CDR3 DNA sequence: TGTGCCAGTAGTCCTACACTCAGGACTGAAGCTTTCTTT. Residues: CASSPTLRTEAFF.

The rearrangement joins TRBV27 to TRBJ1-5, with TRBD1 matching 10 bases. Per germline, CDR1 MNHEY and CDR2 SMNVEV (reference sequence). V shed 5 bases and J 2 bases; nucleotides not matched to a gene: 9. The CDR3 totals 17 residues. For the CDR3, the DNA is TGTGCCAGCAGTCCCTTGACAGGGGGCTATCGCAATCAGCCCCAGCATTTT. Protein product: CASSPLTGGYRNQPQHF.

V gene TRBV5-6 combines with J gene TRBJ2-3; D possibly corresponds to TRBD2 (5 bases). Per germline, CDR1 SGHDT and CDR2 YYEEEE. V was trimmed by 2 bases and J by 0 bases, leaving 13 bases between them. This CDR3 region has 16 residues. This chain's CDR3 is CASSLELSGSTDTQYF. Here the CDR3 DNA reads TGTGCCAGCAGCTTAGAGCTAAGCGGTAGCACAGATACGCAGTATTTT.

The chain links TRBV7-3 to TRBJ2-1; possible D gene TRBD2, 5 bases. Germline V gene data show CDR1 as SGHTA and CDR2 as FQGTGA. CDR3 size: 14 residues. V was trimmed by 1 base and J by 4 bases, leaving 8 bases between them. DNA for the CDR3: TGTGCCAGCAGCTTAATCCCGGGGTACAATGAGCAGTTCTTC. Translation: CASSLIPGYNEQFF.

The chain recombines TRBV30 with TRBJ1-3, with D perhaps TRBD1 (5 bases). Germline values: CDR1 GTSNPN, CDR2 SVGIG (reference sequence). The CDR3 is 14 amino acids. Trimming removed 1 base at V and 4 bases at J, with 11 bases between. The DNA for the CDR3 is TGTGCCTGGAGTGCCCCAGGGTCAGGAAACACCATATATTTT. It is translated as CAWSAPGSGNTIYF.

The genes are TRBV7-9 and TRBJ2-1, with 7 bases fitting TRBD2. With 1 base clipped from V and 4 bases from J, the junction kept 4 bases outside the gene matches. Per the germline V gene, CDR1 is SEHNR and CDR2 is FQNEAQ (reference sequence). This CDR3 contains 15 residues. CDR3 region: CASSLEGSGYNEQFF. The CDR3 DNA is TGTGCCAGCAGCTTAGAGGGTAGCGGGTACAATGAGCAGTTCTTC.

The genes are TRBV3-1 (or the pseudogene TRBV3-2) and TRBJ2-1, with D uncertain. The CDR3 is 16 amino acids. V lost 5 bases to trimming and J lost 0 bases, with 14 bases between them. The germline V gene has CDR1 LGHDT and CDR2 YNNKEL (reference sequence). The CDR3 here is CASSAVSLSSYNEQFF. The CDR3, as DNA: TGTGCCAGCAGCGCCGTTAGCCTCAGCTCCTACAATGAGCAGTTCTTC.

This sequence joins TRBV7-8 and TRBJ2-7, with 7 positions matching TRBD1. There are 17 residues in the CDR3. The germline gives CDR1 SGHVS, CDR2 FQNEAQ. Trimming took 5 bases from V and 7 from J; bases not matched to a gene: 20. CDR3 residues: CASSPSRQGRGPREQYF. CDR3 nucleotide sequence: TGTGCCAGCAGCCCCTCTCGACAGGGAAGGGGGCCAAGGGAGCAGTACTTC. Filled out from reference TRBV7-8 and TRBJ2-7, the complete variable domain reads GAGVSQSPRYKVAKRGQDVALRCDPISGHVSLFWYQQALGQGPEFLTYFQNEAQLDKSGLPSDRFFAERPEGSVSTLKIQRTQQEDSAVYLCASSPSRQGRGPREQYFGPGTRLTVT.

This clone has a single count. The CDR3 DNA reads TGTGCCAGCTCACCCCTATCCGGGACAGTCACAGATACGCAGTATTTT. It yields the protein CASSPLSGTVTDTQYF. The chain has TRBV18 and TRBJ2-3, with TRBD1 matching over 7 bases. The CDR3 is 16 amino acids. Germline CDR1 is KGHSH and CDR2 is LQKENI. The ends lost 3 bases at V and 2 bases at J; junction bases unmatched: 8. Using reference TRBV18 and TRBJ2-3 for the parts outside the CDR3, the full variable domain is NAGVMQNPRHLVRRRGQEARLRCSPMKGHSHVYWYRQLPEEGLKFMVYLQKENIIDESGMPKERFSAEFPKEGPSILRIQQVVRGDSAAYFCASSPLSGTVTDTQYFGPGTRLTVL.

The J gene is TRBJ2-7, the V gene TRBV5-1; 13 positions match TRBD2. The CDR3 has 18 amino acids. Unmatched junction bases numbered 8, after V lost 0 bases and J lost 2 bases. Germline CDR1 and CDR2: SGHRS and YFSETQ. The CDR3 spells CASSLAGTSGESTYEQYF. CDR3 in DNA: TGCGCCAGCAGCTTGGCCGGGACTAGCGGGGAGTCGACCTACGAGCAGTACTTC.

This chain connects TRBV2 to TRBJ1-2, with a weak D call TRBD1 (6 bases). The V end was cut by 0 bases, the J end by 5 bases, with 10 bases between. Germline CDR1 reads SNHLY; CDR2 reads FYNNEI. This CDR3 is built from 14 residues. The CDR3 spells CASSEAGTNYGYTF. Written as DNA, the CDR3 is TGTGCCAGCAGTGAAGCTGGGACAAATTATGGCTACACCTTC.

The gene calls are TRBV2 and TRBJ1-1; 9 bases match TRBD1. This CDR3 contains 13 residues. Trimming took 5 bases from V and 5 from J; bases not matched to a gene: 3. Germline V lookup: CDR1 SNHLY, CDR2 FYNNEI. CDR3: CASSRQGGTEAFF. The CDR3 DNA sequence: TGTGCCAGCAGTCGACAGGGGGGGACTGAAGCTTTCTTT.

The chain joins TRBV6-6 to TRBJ2-7; 8 nucleotides line up with TRBD1. This CDR3 is 14 amino acids long. The germline gives CDR1 MNHNY, CDR2 SVGAGI (reference sequence). Trimming took 7 bases from V and 7 from J; bases not matched to a gene: 12. The CDR3 here is CASTQDRVFKEQYF. The CDR3 DNA sequence: TGTGCCAGCACCCAGGACAGGGTCTTTAAAGAGCAGTACTTC.

V and J are TRBV7-6 and TRBJ2-2; 7 bases match TRBD1. CDR1 and CDR2 from the germline V gene are SGHVS and FNYEAQ. The junction had 10 bases not matched to a gene; V was cut back by 3 bases and J by 3 bases. The CDR3 covers 17 residues. The CDR3 is CASSFTRQGKDTGELFF. CDR3 sequence (DNA): TGTGCCAGCAGCTTTACACGACAGGGAAAGGACACCGGGGAGCTGTTTTTT.

The chain couples TRBV2 to TRBJ2-5; 7 nucleotides line up with TRBD2. V lost 2 bases to trimming and J lost 2 bases; unmatched junction nucleotides: 8. The CDR3 loop spans 16 amino acids. CDR1 is SNHLY, CDR2 FYNNEI, per germline. The CDR3 DNA sequence: TGTGCCAGCAGTGAAAGGAGTTGGGGGGGTCAAGAGACCCAGTACTTC. It specifies CASSERSWGGQETQYF.

The chain is built from TRBV19 and TRBJ2-1, with 12 bases fitting TRBD2. This CDR3 is 19 amino acids long. Germline V CDR1 and CDR2: LNHDA, SQIVND (reference sequence). V lost 7 bases, J lost 3 bases, and 16 bases stayed unmatched. The CDR3 here is CASKIRLAGVSTFYNEQFF. The CDR3 nucleotides are TGTGCCAGTAAAATCCGACTAGCGGGAGTCTCTACTTTCTACAATGAGCAGTTCTTC.

Comments on this clone: Other DNA sequences from this sample encode an identical CDR3 as well. The rearrangement uses TRBV5-1 and TRBJ2-3, with 8 bases lining up with TRBD2. The CDR3 covers 16 residues. V shed 0 bases and J 0 bases; nucleotides not matched to a gene: 3. The germline V gene has CDR1 SGHRS and CDR2 YFSETQ. CDR3 amino acids: CASSLGSSGSTDTQYF. The CDR3 bases are TGCGCCAGCAGCTTGGGGTCTAGCGGGAGCACAGATACGCAGTATTTT.

This rearrangement joins TRBV6-1 to TRBJ1-5, with 10 bases identical to TRBD1. V lost 2 bases to trimming and J lost 9 bases; unmatched junction nucleotides: 7. The length of the CDR3 is 15 residues. Germline V gene lookup returns CDR1 MNHNS and CDR2 SASEGT. The CDR3 sequence is CASSETTGGRGPQHF. The CDR3 bases are TGTGCCAGCAGTGAAACGACAGGGGGCCGTGGGCCCCAGCATTTT.

The chain joins TRBV27 to TRBJ2-7; D is uncertain. Between the trimmed V and J ends, which lost 5 bases and 2 bases, there was a span of 13 bases. Germline V gene sequence: CDR1 MNHEY, CDR2 SMNVEV (reference sequence). The CDR3 is made up of 14 amino acids. CDR3 nucleotide sequence: TGTGCCAGCAGTCCACTCTCAAATCCCTACGAGCAGTACTTC. It is translated as CASSPLSNPYEQYF.

V gene TRBV6-5 combines with J gene TRBJ1-1, with TRBD1 matching over 8 bases. The V gene's germline CDR1 is MNHEY and CDR2 SVGAGI. There are 14 residues in the CDR3. The junction had 6 bases not matched to a gene; V was cut back by 5 bases and J by 4 bases. The CDR3 DNA follows: TGTGCCAGCAGTCTCGGACAGGGACTCACTGAAGCTTTCTTT. Protein: CASSLGQGLTEAFF.

The V call is TRBV11-3, the J call TRBJ2-2, with no clear D. The CDR3 spans 12 residues. V lost 4 bases, J lost 6 bases, and 6 bases lay in between. Germline V lookup: CDR1 SGHNT, CDR2 YENEEA. The CDR3 is CASSYFSGELFF. DNA of the CDR3: TGTGCCAGCAGCTACTTCTCCGGGGAGCTGTTTTTT.

This clone has a single count. CDR3 region: CASSFWTGTDSGANVLTF. CDR3 coding DNA: TGTGCCAGCAGCTTTTGGACAGGGACTGACTCTGGGGCCAACGTCCTGACTTTC. The V and J genes are TRBV5-8 and TRBJ2-6; 8 bases map to TRBD1. Trimming took 2 bases from V and 0 from J; bases not matched to a gene: 7. CDR3 length: 18 residues. Germline-derived CDR1 and CDR2 are SGHTS and YDEGEE.

J is TRBJ1-5 and V is TRBV6-1; 10 positions match TRBD1. V gave up 3 bases and J gave up 5 bases; unmatched junction bases: 1. Per the germline V gene, CDR1 is MNHNS and CDR2 is SASEGT. This CDR3 is 14 amino acids long. CDR3 DNA sequence: TGTGCCAGCAGTGAGGGGACAGGGGATCAGCCCCAGCATTTT. Translated: CASSEGTGDQPQHF.

The V gene is TRBV25-1, the J gene TRBJ2-7, with D possibly TRBD2 on 5 matching bases. CDR3 length: 13 residues. The germline V gene encodes CDR1 MGHDK and CDR2 SYGVNS. Between the trimmed V and J ends, which lost 3 bases and 6 bases, there was a span of 12 bases. The CDR3 reads CASSESPRGEQYF. For the CDR3, the DNA is TGTGCCAGCAGTGAGTCCCCCCGGGGCGAGCAGTACTTC.

The chain recombines TRBV5-1 with TRBJ1-2, with 7 nucleotides matching TRBD1. This CDR3 spans 11 amino acids. CDR1 and CDR2 from the germline V gene are SGHRS and YFSETQ. Losses at the gene ends were 4 bases for V and 11 bases for J; bases not matched to a gene: 5. The CDR3 bases are TGCGCCAGCAGCCTCGACAGGGTTTACACCTTC. Its translation: CASSLDRVYTF.

The sample holds one count of this clone. The sample carries other DNA sequences with the same CDR3. J is TRBJ2-7 and V is TRBV27; no clear D. Trimming shortened V by 2 bases and J by 0 bases, and 8 bases separated the two germline ends. The CDR3 extends over 14 amino acids. Germline V CDR1 and CDR2: MNHEY, SMNVEV (reference sequence). CDR3 sequence: CASSLGRTSYEQYF. CDR3 nucleotide sequence: TGTGCCAGCAGTTTAGGCCGAACCTCCTACGAGCAGTACTTC.

The J gene is TRBJ2-3, the V gene TRBV18; the D is unclear. The V gene lost 2 bases and the J gene lost 2 bases, with 8 bases spanning the gap. The CDR3 consists of 14 residues. Germline values: CDR1 KGHSH, CDR2 LQKENI. The CDR3 is CASSPMQFTDTQYF. CDR3 nucleotides: TGTGCCAGCTCACCAATGCAGTTCACAGATACGCAGTATTTT. Variable domain in full (rest from reference TRBV18 and TRBJ2-3): NAGVMQNPRHLVRRRGQEARLRCSPMKGHSHVYWYRQLPEEGLKFMVYLQKENIIDESGMPKERFSAEFPKEGPSILRIQQVVRGDSAAYFCASSPMQFTDTQYFGPGTRLTVL.

The CDR3 DNA follows: TGTGCCAGCAGAAAAACCAGAGCAGGGTCCTATGGCTACACCTTC. This sequence encodes CASRKTRAGSYGYTF. V is TRBV27 and J is TRBJ1-2, with TRBD1 as a possible D gene (5 bases). Trimming stripped 6 bases from V and 4 bases from J, with 18 bases between. Germline CDR1 is MNHEY and CDR2 is SMNVEV (reference sequence). The length of the CDR3 is 15 residues.

The rearrangement uses TRBV2 and TRBJ2-6; D is possibly TRBD2 (5 bases). V lost 3 bases and J 6 bases, leaving 6 bases between the germline ends. Per germline, CDR1 SNHLY and CDR2 FYNNEI. The CDR3 is made up of 13 amino acids. The CDR3 sequence is CASSEEVANVLTF. For the CDR3, the DNA is TGTGCCAGCAGTGAGGAGGTGGCCAACGTCCTGACTTTC.